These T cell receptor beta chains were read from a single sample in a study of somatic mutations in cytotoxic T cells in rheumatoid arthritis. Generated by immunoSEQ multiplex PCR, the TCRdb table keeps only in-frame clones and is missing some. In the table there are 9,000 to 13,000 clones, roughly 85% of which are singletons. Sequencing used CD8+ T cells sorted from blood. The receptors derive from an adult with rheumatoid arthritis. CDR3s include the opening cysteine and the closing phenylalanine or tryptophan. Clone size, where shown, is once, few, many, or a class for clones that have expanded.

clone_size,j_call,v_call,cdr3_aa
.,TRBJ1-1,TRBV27,CASSFRFGGNTEAFF
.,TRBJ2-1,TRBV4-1,CASSQVRRAGGLGNEQFF
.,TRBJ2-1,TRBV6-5,CASSYAAVSSKFF
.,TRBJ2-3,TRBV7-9,CASSLGEDTQYF
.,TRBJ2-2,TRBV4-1,CATRGPNTGELFF
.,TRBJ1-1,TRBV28,CASSLHRGNDEAFF
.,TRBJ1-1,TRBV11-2,CASSSTGTGDYTEAFF
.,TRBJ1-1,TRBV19,CASSTGWGYTEAFF
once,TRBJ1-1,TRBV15,CATSRDWGRAFF
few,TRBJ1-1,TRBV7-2,CASSHSGVRAFF
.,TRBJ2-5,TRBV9,CASSVSGTETQYF
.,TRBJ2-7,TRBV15,CATSRGDLSYEQYF
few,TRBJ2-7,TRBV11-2,CASSTDSSYEQYF
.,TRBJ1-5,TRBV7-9,CASSSGQGFYSNQPQHF
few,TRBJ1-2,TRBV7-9,CASSLASRTAVYGYTF
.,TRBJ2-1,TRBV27,CASSSLTLEQFF
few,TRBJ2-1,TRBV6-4,CASSESGRSEQFF
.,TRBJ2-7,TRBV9,CASSPRTSGRVYEQYF
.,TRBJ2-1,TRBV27,CASSHTSGGAAEQFF
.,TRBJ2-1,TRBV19,CASRGGLAGGTYNEQFF
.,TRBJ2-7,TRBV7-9,CASSLEGSGYYEQYF
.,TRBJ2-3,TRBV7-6,CASSLVQGRTDTQYF
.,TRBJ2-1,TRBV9,CASSATSGPYNEQFF
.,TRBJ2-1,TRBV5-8,CAPSPGTQPGNEQFF
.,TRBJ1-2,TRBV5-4,CASSLSGADYGYTF
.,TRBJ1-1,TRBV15,CATSRGIYLGTGDMNTEAFF
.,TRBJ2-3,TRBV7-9,CASGDGRGGSDTQYF
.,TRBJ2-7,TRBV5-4,CASSFRQGLREQYF
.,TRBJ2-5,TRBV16,CASSQLSVGETQYF
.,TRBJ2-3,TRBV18,CASSPYPSPDTQYF
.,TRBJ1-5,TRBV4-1,CASSQAGGAWEPQHF
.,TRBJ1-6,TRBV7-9,CASRQVIQGVYSPLHF
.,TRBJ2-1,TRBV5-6,CASSPTRTSGGYNEQFF
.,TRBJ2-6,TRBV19,CASSIEGRQGEISGANVLTF
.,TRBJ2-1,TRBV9,CASSVDGSYNEQFF
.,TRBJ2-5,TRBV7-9,CASSPQGLAGARFRETQYF
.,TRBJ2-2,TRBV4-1,CASSQGPSAGELFF